This T cell receptor (beta chain) was observed in a study of shared clonotypes between healthy human individuals. Assay: immunoSEQ multiplex PCR; the TCRdb copy retains only in-frame clones and omits some. The sample holds under 1,100,000 clones, 65% to 80% seen once. The receptor's source is a man aged 18 to 35 in good health. Sequencing was performed on memory CD4+ T cells sorted from blood. Subset defined: CD45RA-negative fraction.

DNA of the CDR3: TGCGCCAGCAGCCAAGCTACCCTAGACGCAGATACGCAGTATTTT. Its protein product is CASSQATLDADTQYF. This sequence joins TRBV4-1 and TRBJ2-3; D not certain. This CDR3 has 15 amino acids. Germline-derived CDR1 and CDR2 are MGHRA and YSYEKL. V dropped 1 base and J dropped 4 bases, with 12 bases sitting between them.